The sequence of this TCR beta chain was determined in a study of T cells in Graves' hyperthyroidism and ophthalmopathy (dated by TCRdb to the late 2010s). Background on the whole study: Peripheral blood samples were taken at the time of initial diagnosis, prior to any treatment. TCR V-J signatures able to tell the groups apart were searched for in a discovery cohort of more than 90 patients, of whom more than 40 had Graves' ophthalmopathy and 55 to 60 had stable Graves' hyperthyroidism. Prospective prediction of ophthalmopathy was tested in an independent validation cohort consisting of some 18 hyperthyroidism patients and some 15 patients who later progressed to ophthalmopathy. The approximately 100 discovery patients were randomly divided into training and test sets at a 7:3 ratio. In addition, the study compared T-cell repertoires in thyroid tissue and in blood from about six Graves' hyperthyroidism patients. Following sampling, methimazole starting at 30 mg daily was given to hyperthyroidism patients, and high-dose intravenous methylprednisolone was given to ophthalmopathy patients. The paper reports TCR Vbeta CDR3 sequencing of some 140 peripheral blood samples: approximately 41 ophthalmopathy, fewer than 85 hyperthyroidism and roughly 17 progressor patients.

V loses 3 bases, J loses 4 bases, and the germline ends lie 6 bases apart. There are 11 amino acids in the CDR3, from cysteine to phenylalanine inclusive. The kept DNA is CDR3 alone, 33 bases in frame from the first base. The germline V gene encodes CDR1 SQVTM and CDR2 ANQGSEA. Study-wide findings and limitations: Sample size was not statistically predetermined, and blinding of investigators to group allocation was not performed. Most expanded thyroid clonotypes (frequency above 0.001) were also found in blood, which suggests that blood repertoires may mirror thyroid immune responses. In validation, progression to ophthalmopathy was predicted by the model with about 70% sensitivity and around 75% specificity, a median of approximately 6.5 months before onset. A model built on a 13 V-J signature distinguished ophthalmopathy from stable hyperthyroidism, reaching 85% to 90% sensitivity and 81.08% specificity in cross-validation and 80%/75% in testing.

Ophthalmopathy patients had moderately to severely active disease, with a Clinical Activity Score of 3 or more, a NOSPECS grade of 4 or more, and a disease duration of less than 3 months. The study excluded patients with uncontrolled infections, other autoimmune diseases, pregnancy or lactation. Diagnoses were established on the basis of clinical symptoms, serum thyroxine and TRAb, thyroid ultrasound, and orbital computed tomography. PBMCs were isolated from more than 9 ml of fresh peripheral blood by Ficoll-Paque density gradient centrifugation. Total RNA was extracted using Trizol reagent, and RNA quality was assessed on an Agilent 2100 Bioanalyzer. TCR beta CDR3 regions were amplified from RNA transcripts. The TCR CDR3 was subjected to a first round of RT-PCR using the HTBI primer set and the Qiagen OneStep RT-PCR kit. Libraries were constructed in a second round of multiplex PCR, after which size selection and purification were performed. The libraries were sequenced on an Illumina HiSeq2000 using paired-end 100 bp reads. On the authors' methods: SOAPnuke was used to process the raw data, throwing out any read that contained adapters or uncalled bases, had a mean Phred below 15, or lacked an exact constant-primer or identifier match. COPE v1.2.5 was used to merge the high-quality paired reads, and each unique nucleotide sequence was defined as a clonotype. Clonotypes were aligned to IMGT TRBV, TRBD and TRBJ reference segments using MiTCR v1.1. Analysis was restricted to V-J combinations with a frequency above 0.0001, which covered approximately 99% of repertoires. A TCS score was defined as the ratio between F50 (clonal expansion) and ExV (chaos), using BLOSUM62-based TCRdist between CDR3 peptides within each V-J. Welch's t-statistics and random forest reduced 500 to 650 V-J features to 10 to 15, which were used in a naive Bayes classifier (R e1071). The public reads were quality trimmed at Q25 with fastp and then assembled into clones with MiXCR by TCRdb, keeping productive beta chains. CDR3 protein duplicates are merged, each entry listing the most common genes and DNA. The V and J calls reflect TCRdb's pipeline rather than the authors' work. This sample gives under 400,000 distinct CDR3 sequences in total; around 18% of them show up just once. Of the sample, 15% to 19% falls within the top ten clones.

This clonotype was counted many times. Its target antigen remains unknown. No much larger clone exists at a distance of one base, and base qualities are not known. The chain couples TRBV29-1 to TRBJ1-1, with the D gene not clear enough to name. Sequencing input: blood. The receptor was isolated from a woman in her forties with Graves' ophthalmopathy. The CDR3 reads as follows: CSVDRFTEAFF. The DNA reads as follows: TGCAGCGTTGACCGATTCACTGAAGCTTTCTTT. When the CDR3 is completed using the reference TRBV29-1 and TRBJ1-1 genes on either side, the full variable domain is SAVISQKPSRDICQRGTSLTIQCQVDSQVTMMFWYRQQPGQSLTLIATANQGSEATYESGFVIDKFPISRPNLTFSTLTVSNMSPEDSSIYLCSVDRFTEAFFGQGTRLTVV.